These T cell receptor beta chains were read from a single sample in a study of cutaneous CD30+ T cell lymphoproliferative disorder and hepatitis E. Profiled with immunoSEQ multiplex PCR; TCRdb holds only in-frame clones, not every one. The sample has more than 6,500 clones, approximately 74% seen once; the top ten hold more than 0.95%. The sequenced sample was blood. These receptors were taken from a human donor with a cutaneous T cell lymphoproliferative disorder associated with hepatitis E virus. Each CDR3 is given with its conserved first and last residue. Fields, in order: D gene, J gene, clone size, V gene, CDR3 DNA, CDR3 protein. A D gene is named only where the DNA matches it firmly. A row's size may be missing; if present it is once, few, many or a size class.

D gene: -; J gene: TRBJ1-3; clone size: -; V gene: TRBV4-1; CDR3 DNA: TGCGCCAGCAGCCGAACCTCAGGGGACGGAAACACCATATATTTT; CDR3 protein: CASSRTSGDGNTIYF
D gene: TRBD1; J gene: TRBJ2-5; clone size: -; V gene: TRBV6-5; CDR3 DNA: TGTGCCAGCAGCCGGACAGGGCAAGAGACCCAGTACTTC; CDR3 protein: CASSRTGQETQYF
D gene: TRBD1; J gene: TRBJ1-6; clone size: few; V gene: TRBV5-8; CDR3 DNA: TGTGCCAGCAGCTCGATGCGACAGGGTGATCTTTCACCCCTCCACTTT; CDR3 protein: CASSSMRQGDLSPLHF
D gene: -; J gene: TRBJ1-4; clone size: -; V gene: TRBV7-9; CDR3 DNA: TGTGCCAGCAGCCCTGTTGGGAATGAAAAACTGTTTTTT; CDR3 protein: CASSPVGNEKLFF
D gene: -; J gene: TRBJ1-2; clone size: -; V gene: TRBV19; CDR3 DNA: TGTGCCAGCTCATACGACTATGGCTACACCTTC; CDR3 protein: CASSYDYGYTF
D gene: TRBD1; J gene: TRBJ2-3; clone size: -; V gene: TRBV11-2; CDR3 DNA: TGTGCCAGCAGCTCGGTTGGGGGACAGGGGGCCTGGTATACGCAGTATTTT; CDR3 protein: CASSSVGGQGAWYTQYF
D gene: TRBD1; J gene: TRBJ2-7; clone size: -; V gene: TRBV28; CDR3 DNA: TGTGCCAGCAGAAGACAGGGGGCCAATTACGAGCAGTACTTC; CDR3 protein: CASRRQGANYEQYF
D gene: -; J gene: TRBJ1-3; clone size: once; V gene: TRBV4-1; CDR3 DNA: TGCGCCGGCAGCCGAACCTCAGGGGACGGAAACACCATATATTTT; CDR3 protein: CAGSRTSGDGNTIYF
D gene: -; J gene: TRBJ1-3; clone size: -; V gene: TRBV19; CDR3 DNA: TGTGCCAGCACAAGGATGAGCTCTGGAAACACCATATATTTT; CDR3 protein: CASTRMSSGNTIYF
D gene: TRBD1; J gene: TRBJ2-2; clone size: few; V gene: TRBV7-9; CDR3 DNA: TGTGCCAGCAGCTTACAGGGACAGGCAACCGGGGAGCTGTTTTTT; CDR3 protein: CASSLQGQATGELFF
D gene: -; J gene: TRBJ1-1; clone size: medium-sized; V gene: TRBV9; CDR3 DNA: TGTGCCAGCAGCGTTTCGACAGGGAACACTGAAGCTTTCTTT; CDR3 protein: CASSVSTGNTEAFF
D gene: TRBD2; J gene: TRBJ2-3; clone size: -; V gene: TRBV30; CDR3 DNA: TGTGCCTGGAGTAGCGGGGGGTCGTTGGCAGATACGCAGTATTTT; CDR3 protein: CAWSSGGSLADTQYF
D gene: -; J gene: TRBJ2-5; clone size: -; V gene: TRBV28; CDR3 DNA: TGTGCCAGCAGAAAAGTCGGGGGTAGCGGACTTTCGTACCAAGAGACCCAGTACTTC; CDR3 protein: CASRKVGGSGLSYQETQYF
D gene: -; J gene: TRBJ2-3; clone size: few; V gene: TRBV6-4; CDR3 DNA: TGTGCCAGCAGTAAACCAGTTACAGGGTCAGATACGCAGTATTTT; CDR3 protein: CASSKPVTGSDTQYF
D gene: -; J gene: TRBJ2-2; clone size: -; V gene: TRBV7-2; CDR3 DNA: TGTGCCAGCAGGGTCGGAGGGACCGGGGAGCTGTTTTTT; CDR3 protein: CASRVGGTGELFF
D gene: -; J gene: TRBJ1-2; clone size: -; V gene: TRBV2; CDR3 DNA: TGTGCCAGCAGTGAAGGCCTGAGGAGCCCTAACTATGGCTACACCTTC; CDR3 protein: CASSEGLRSPNYGYTF
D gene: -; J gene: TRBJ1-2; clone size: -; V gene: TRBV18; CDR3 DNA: TGTGCCAGCTCACCAAGAGGGGACGACAACTATGGCTACACCTTC; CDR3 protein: CASSPRGDDNYGYTF
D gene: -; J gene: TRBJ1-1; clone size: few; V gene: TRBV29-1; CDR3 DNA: TGCAGCGTTGAAGATCTTCCGCGAGCTTTCTTT; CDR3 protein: CSVEDLPRAFF
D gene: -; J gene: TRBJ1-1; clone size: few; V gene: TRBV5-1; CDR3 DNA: TGCGCCAGCAGCTTGGGGCAAGTTAACACTGAAGCTTTCTTT; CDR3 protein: CASSLGQVNTEAFF
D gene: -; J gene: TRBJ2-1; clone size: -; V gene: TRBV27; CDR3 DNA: TGTGCCAGCAGGGCCAGTTCCTACAATGAGCAGTTCTTC; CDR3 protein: CASRASSYNEQFF
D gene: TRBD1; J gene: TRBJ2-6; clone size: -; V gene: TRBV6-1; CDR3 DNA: TGTGCCAGCAGTGCGGACAGGGGAGTGGACGGGGCCAACGTCCTGACTTTC; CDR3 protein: CASSADRGVDGANVLTF
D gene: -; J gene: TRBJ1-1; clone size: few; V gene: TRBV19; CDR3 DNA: TGTGCCAGTAACTCGGGGACTGAAGCTTTCTTT; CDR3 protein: CASNSGTEAFF
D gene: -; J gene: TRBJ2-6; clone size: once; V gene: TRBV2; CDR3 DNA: TGTGCCAGAGAAGGGGTCTCACCTGGGGCCAACGTCCTGACTTTC; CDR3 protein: CAREGVSPGANVLTF